The 16 T cell receptor beta chains given below trace back to one sample, sequenced in a study of blood T cell dynamics during melanoma immunotherapy. The data were produced by immunoSEQ multiplex PCR, yet TCRdb's version contains in-frame clones alone and is incomplete. The sample includes about 15,000 clones, 87% of them seen just once. Time point reported: week 3, after first cycle of checkpoint inhibitor. Here the sequenced sample was blood, taken from a patient treated with checkpoint blockade. The receptors come from a human donor with melanoma.

The gene calls are TRBV5-1 and TRBJ2-2, with TRBD2 matching over 10 bases. Losses at the gene ends were 2 bases for V and 6 bases for J; bases not matched to a gene: 4. The germline V gene has CDR1 SGHRS and CDR2 YFSETQ. This CDR3 has 15 residues. CDR3 nucleotide sequence: TGCGCCAGCAGCTTTACTAGCGGGAAGGCCGGGGAGCTGTTTTTT. Protein sequence: CASSFTSGKAGELFF.

The CDR3 DNA reads TGTGCCAGCAGCCCGACAGAGGTAAAGGGCTACACCTTC. This gives the protein CASSPTEVKGYTF. The chain links TRBV7-3 to TRBJ1-2; possibly TRBD1 for D (5 bases). Looked up from germline, CDR1 is SGHTA and CDR2 is FQGTGA. CDR3 size: 13 residues. V shed 5 bases and J shed 8 bases, with 15 bases lying between them. The full variable domain, with the rest looked up from reference TRBV7-3 and TRBJ1-2, is GAGVSQTPSNKVTEKGKYVELRCDPISGHTALYWYRQSLGQGPEFLIYFQGTGAADDSGLPNDRFFAVRPEGSVSTLKIQRTERGDSAVYLCASSPTEVKGYTFGSGTRLTVV.

This clone has just one count. The same CDR3 also results from other DNA sequences found in this sample. The CDR3 coding sequence is TGTGCCAGCAGCTCCCAGGGGGCACAGGGACTCTATGGCTACACCTTC. It translates to CASSSQGAQGLYGYTF. The chain couples TRBV25-1 to TRBJ1-2; 8 bases line up with TRBD1. The CDR3 has 16 residues. Trimming removed 6 bases from V and 4 bases from J; junction bases left unmatched: 13. Germline CDR1 reads MGHDK; CDR2 reads SYGVNS.

CDR3 loop: CASSLVGYNEQFF. CDR3 bases: TGTGCCAGCAGCTTGGTCGGCTACAATGAGCAGTTCTTC. This rearrangement joins TRBV5-8 to TRBJ2-1; D ambiguous. Germline values: CDR1 SGHTS, CDR2 YDEGEE. The CDR3 is made up of 13 amino acids. Trimming left V 0 bases short and J 3 bases short, with 4 bases between.

The chain employs TRBV4-3 and TRBJ1-2; D call uncertain. The CDR3 contains 12 residues. Trimming took 2 bases from V and 2 from J, leaving 3 bases between them. Germline assignment: CDR1 LGHNA and CDR2 YSLEER. As DNA, the CDR3 is TGCGCCAGCAGCCAATACAACTATGGCTACACCTTC. It codes for CASSQYNYGYTF.

The table lists this clone with a count of one. J is TRBJ1-6 and V is TRBV9; D possibly corresponds to TRBD1 (6 bases). Deletions cut 0 bases from V and 6 bases from J, with 10 bases between. The CDR3 covers 15 residues. CDR1 and CDR2 from the germline V gene are SGDLS and YYNGEE. This chain's CDR3 is CASSVDLRGNSPLHF. For the CDR3, the DNA is TGTGCCAGCAGCGTAGATCTCAGGGGTAATTCACCCCTCCACTTT.

The gene calls are TRBV7-2 and TRBJ2-5, with D possibly being TRBD2 (6 bases). The CDR3 runs 17 residues. The V and J ends lost 4 bases and 2 bases respectively, with 20 bases between them. Per germline, CDR1 SGHTA and CDR2 FQGNSA. This chain's CDR3 is CASSYHDFVSGQETQYF. In DNA form, the CDR3 reads TGTGCCAGCAGCTACCACGATTTCGTAAGCGGGCAAGAGACCCAGTACTTC.

The V call is TRBV7-8, the J call TRBJ1-1; TRBD1 agrees at 8 bases. CDR1 SGHVS and CDR2 FQNEAQ come from the germline V gene. This CDR3 spans 14 amino acids. Trimming cost V 1 base and J 5 bases; bases outside gene matches: 3. The chain's CDR3 is CASSLVRTGTEAFF. CDR3 nucleotides: TGTGCCAGCAGCTTAGTTCGGACAGGGACTGAAGCTTTCTTT.

The rearrangement joins TRBV6-1 to TRBJ1-5, with no clear D. Trimming took off 3 bases at V and 5 bases at J, with 8 bases between the two ends. The germline CDR1 and CDR2 sequences are MNHNS and SASEGT. CDR3 size: 13 residues. CDR3 sequence: CASSDSFDQPQHF. The CDR3 DNA follows: TGTGCCAGCAGTGACAGTTTTGATCAGCCCCAGCATTTT.

CDR3 sequence (DNA): TGCGCCAGCAGTGGACAGAGGGGACTAGCGGGGGCTCGAGGCACAGATACGCAGTATTTT. As protein: CASSGQRGLAGARGTDTQYF. J is TRBJ2-3 and V is TRBV10-2; 14 bases line up with TRBD2. Germline assignment: CDR1 WSHSY and CDR2 SAAADI. The CDR3 contains 20 residues. The V segment lost 4 bases and the J segment 1 base; nucleotides outside the gene matches: 13.

J is TRBJ1-2 and V is TRBV29-1; no definite D call. This CDR3 region has 12 residues. Germline-derived CDR1 and CDR2 are SQVTM and ANQGSEA. V gave up 3 bases and J gave up 4 bases, with 9 bases separating them. CDR3 amino acids: CSVDQVTYGYTF. DNA of the CDR3: TGCAGCGTTGATCAGGTTACCTATGGCTACACCTTC.

This chain connects TRBV11-2 to TRBJ2-7; D ambiguous. V was clipped by 4 bases and J by 4 bases, with 14 bases between them. This CDR3 spans 14 amino acids. Germline V gene lookup returns CDR1 SGHAT and CDR2 FQNNGV. The CDR3 nucleotides are TGTGCCAGCAGCTCAGAGAGTAACGGGTACGAGCAGTACTTC. This translates into CASSSESNGYEQYF.

The rearrangement uses TRBV11-2 and TRBJ2-6, with D hard to call. CDR3 size: 15 residues. Germline CDR1 reads SGHAT; CDR2 reads FQNNGV. V shed 2 bases and J shed 4 bases, with 9 bases lying between them. CDR3 residues: CASSLYTSGANVLTF. For the CDR3, the DNA is TGTGCCAGCAGCTTATACACCTCCGGGGCCAACGTCCTGACTTTC.

The chain has TRBV6-1 and TRBJ1-5; no definite D call. The CDR3 runs to 15 residues. The germline V gene encodes CDR1 MNHNS and CDR2 SASEGT. Deletions cut 6 bases from V and 1 base from J, with 13 bases between. Here the CDR3 reads CASSFDPISNQPQHF. DNA for the CDR3: TGTGCCAGCAGCTTTGACCCGATAAGCAATCAGCCCCAGCATTTT.

V usage is TRBV6-1 and J usage is TRBJ2-6; D unclear. This CDR3 region has 16 residues. Trimming left V 2 bases short and J 4 bases short, with 12 bases between. Germline values: CDR1 MNHNS, CDR2 SASEGT. The CDR3 protein is CASSETPTAGANVLTF. The CDR3 nucleotides are TGTGCCAGCAGTGAAACTCCGACGGCCGGGGCCAACGTCCTGACTTTC.

The V and J genes are TRBV4-3 and TRBJ1-1, with TRBD1 matching 8 bases. Per the germline V gene, CDR1 is LGHNA and CDR2 is YSLEER. This CDR3 spans 15 amino acids. V trimming: 0 bases; J trimming: 11 bases; junction bases outside the gene matches: 11. The CDR3 bases are TGCGCCAGCAGCCAAGACCCCTCCGGGACAGGAAAGGCTTTCTTT. Amino acid sequence: CASSQDPSGTGKAFF.